This T cell receptor (beta chain) was identified in a study of OX40 agonist ivuxolimab in advanced cancers. Across the study: Ivuxolimab, an agonist antibody against OX40 (CD134), was given to patients.

In its sample, this clone was seen once. Its antigen is as yet unknown. V gave up 5 bases and J gave up 1 base, with 8 bases separating them. The CDR3 covers 14 residues. Germline assignment: CDR1 MDHEN and CDR2 SYDVKM. Study-level results: Low levels of normalized T-cell clonal expansion also appeared in some nonresponders.

Data came from immunoSEQ multiplex PCR; TCRdb stores just in-frame clones and leaves some out. The repertoire consists of about 32,000 clones, with 81% occurring once and the leading ten covering about a fifth. The chain employs TRBV28 and TRBJ2-2; D remains ambiguous. Sequencing was performed on CD4+ or CD8+ T cells sorted from blood, taken in a trial of the OX40 agonist ivuxolimab. This TCR derives from an adult with an advanced solid tumor such as melanoma, head and neck, liver or kidney cancer. The CDR3 DNA follows: TGTGCCAGCAGTCTCCGACAGAACACCGGGGAGCTGTTTTTT. This encodes CASSLRQNTGELFF.